Following are 25 T cell receptor beta chains from one sample sequenced in a study of T cells after yellow fever vaccination. MiXCR, run by TCRdb on the 5' RACE reads, gives a single entry per CDR3 protein. The sample holds hundreds of thousands of distinct CDR3 sequences; roughly 3.5% are singletons and the top ten take about 20%. Sequenced here: PBMCs, sampled on the day of the yellow fever booster vaccination. Receptors originate from a man between 18 and 35 years old who received the YFV17D yellow fever vaccine.

Only a few counts were recorded for this clonotype. The rearrangement links TRBV28 to TRBJ2-3; the match to TRBD1 covers 11 bases. This CDR3 contains 19 residues. Germline V lookup: CDR1 MDHEN, CDR2 SYDVKM. With 5 bases clipped from V and 4 bases from J, the junction kept 17 bases outside the gene matches. This chain's CDR3 is CASSPTHIRDRGFADTQYF. CDR3 coding DNA: TGTGCCAGCAGTCCCACCCACATCCGGGACAGGGGGTTTGCAGATACGCAGTATTTT.

This clonotype turned up a few times. The chain has TRBV24-1 and TRBJ2-5, with D maybe TRBD1 (5 bases). The CDR3 loop spans 14 amino acids. The V gene lost 5 bases and the J gene lost 5 bases, with 14 bases spanning the gap. The germline V gene has CDR1 KGHDR and CDR2 SFDVKD. The CDR3 sequence is CATSGSGSSETQYF. Here the CDR3 DNA reads TGTGCCACCAGTGGGTCAGGGTCTTCGGAGACCCAGTACTTC.

The chain couples TRBV19 to TRBJ1-5; 9 bases match TRBD1. The CDR3 consists of 15 residues. CDR1 is LNHDA, CDR2 SQIVND, per germline (reference sequence). V shed 5 bases and J 5 bases; nucleotides not matched to a gene: 7. CDR3 nucleotide sequence: TGTGCCAGTAGTCAACCTTGGACAGGGGATCAGCCCCAGCATTTT. Protein product: CASSQPWTGDQPQHF.

This clonotype was recorded many times. This rearrangement joins TRBV5-1 to TRBJ1-2; perhaps TRBD1 as D (5 bases). The CDR3 is made up of 13 amino acids. Trimming removed 9 bases from V and 6 bases from J, with 18 bases in between. Germline CDR1 and CDR2: SGHRS and YFSETQ. CDR3 DNA: TGCGCCACCGCAGGGCAGGGTGGAAATGGCTACACCTTC. It specifies CATAGQGGNGYTF.

This clonotype appeared many times. V and J are TRBV6-5 and TRBJ2-2; no firm D call. The CDR3 covers 12 residues. CDR1 and CDR2 from the germline V gene are MNHEY and SVGAGI. V was trimmed by 1 base and J by 8 bases, leaving 5 bases between them. This chain's CDR3 is CASSYFSGELFF. The CDR3 nucleotides are TGTGCCAGCAGTTACTTCTCGGGGGAGCTGTTTTTT.

V usage is TRBV15 and J usage is TRBJ1-2; a possible D gene is TRBD1 (6 bases). Germline lookup yields CDR1 LNHNV and CDR2 YYDKDF (reference sequence). The V end was cut by 2 bases, the J end by 9 bases, with 16 bases between. The CDR3 extends over 14 amino acids. Here the CDR3 reads CATSRHREKLSYTF. In DNA, the CDR3 is TGTGCCACCAGCAGACACAGGGAAAAACTTAGCTACACCTTC. The full variable domain, with the rest looked up from reference TRBV15 and TRBJ1-2, is DAMVIQNPRYQVTQFGKPVTLSCSQTLNHNVMYWYQQKSSQAPKLLFHYYDKDFNNEADTPDNFQSRRPNTSFCFLDIRSPGLGDTAMYLCATSRHREKLSYTFGSGTRLTVV.

This clonotype was counted ten times or more. This chain links TRBV5-1 with TRBJ1-3; tentatively, D is TRBD1 (5 bases). Deletions cut 5 bases from V and 1 base from J, with 13 bases between. Germline values: CDR1 SGHRS, CDR2 YFSETQ. The CDR3 runs to 15 residues. The DNA for the CDR3 is TGCGCCAGCAGGACCCTAGGGGCTTCTGGAAACACCATATATTTT. Amino acid sequence: CASRTLGASGNTIYF.

This clonotype was counted ten times or more. The chain has TRBV7-2 and TRBJ2-4; the D is unclear. CDR1 and CDR2 (germline): SGHTA, FQGNSA. Trimming removed 1 base at V and 8 bases at J, with 3 bases between. The CDR3 runs to 11 residues. In DNA form, the CDR3 reads TGTGCCAGCAGCTTAGGATACATTCAGTACTTC. Protein product: CASSLGYIQYF. Filled out from reference TRBV7-2 and TRBJ2-4, the complete variable domain reads GAGVSQSPSNKVTEKGKDVELRCDPISGHTALYWYRQSLGQGLEFLIYFQGNSAPDKSGLPSDRFSAERTGGSVSTLTIQRTQQEDSAVYLCASSLGYIQYFGAGTRLSVL.

This clonotype was seen ten or more times. The V gene is TRBV20-1, the J gene TRBJ2-1, with no clear D. Germline V gene sequence: CDR1 DFQATT, CDR2 SNEGSKA (reference sequence). The CDR3 sequence is 14 residues long. V was pared by 5 bases and J by 0 bases, with 11 bases between. CDR3 nucleotide sequence: TGCAGTGCTCACTCGCCTAGCTCCTACAATGAGCAGTTCTTC. This gives the protein CSAHSPSSYNEQFF.

This chain joins TRBV25-1 and TRBJ2-1; D is possibly TRBD1 or TRBD2 (5 bases each). Germline CDR1 MGHDK, CDR2 SYGVNS. The CDR3 totals 18 residues. The ends were cut back, 1 base at V and 2 bases at J, with 18 bases in the middle. As DNA, the CDR3 is TGTGCCAGCAGTGAATCTCCGGGAAGGCAGGGAGCCTACAATGAGCAGTTCTTC. Translation: CASSESPGRQGAYNEQFF.

There are many counts of this clonotype. J is TRBJ2-2 and V is TRBV18; D is uncertain. Germline V lookup: CDR1 KGHSH, CDR2 LQKENI. Trimming took off 4 bases at V and 1 base at J, with 10 bases between the two ends. This CDR3 spans 15 amino acids. The CDR3 DNA sequence: TGTGCCAGCTCACTCCGGACGGTGAACACCGGGGAGCTGTTTTTT. This codes for CASSLRTVNTGELFF. The complete variable domain, with remaining parts taken from reference TRBV18 and TRBJ2-2, reads NAGVMQNPRHLVRRRGQEARLRCSPMKGHSHVYWYRQLPEEGLKFMVYLQKENIIDESGMPKERFSAEFPKEGPSILRIQQVVRGDSAAYFCASSLRTVNTGELFFGEGSRLTVL.

This clonotype was detected ten times or more. The chain uses TRBV19 and TRBJ2-3; 8 bases match TRBD1. The V gene's germline CDR1 is LNHDA and CDR2 SQIVND (reference sequence). The CDR3 spans 17 residues. V lost 4 bases, J lost 0 bases, and 9 bases stayed unmatched. This CDR3 reads CASSTRQGSLSTDTQYF. The CDR3 bases are TGTGCCAGTAGTACACGACAGGGGAGTTTGAGCACAGATACGCAGTATTTT.

The chain employs TRBV12-3 or TRBV12-4 and TRBJ1-1; D is unclear. V was trimmed by 6 bases and J by 7 bases, leaving 9 bases between them. The CDR3 sequence is 11 residues long. CDR3 coding DNA: TGTGCCAGCAGGGTGGGGTATGAAGCTTTCTTT. It is translated as CASRVGYEAFF.

This clonotype came up a few times. This rearrangement joins TRBV9 to TRBJ2-3; either TRBD1 or TRBD2 may fit D (6 bases each). This CDR3 comprises 17 residues. V was clipped by 0 bases and J by 0 bases, with 14 bases between them. Germline CDR1 reads SGDLS; CDR2 reads YYNGEE. The DNA of the CDR3 is TGTGCCAGCAGCGTAGCGGGGGCGTCGGCTAGCACAGATACGCAGTATTTT. Its translation: CASSVAGASASTDTQYF.

The sample holds a few counts of this clonotype. This sequence joins TRBV12-3 or TRBV12-4 and TRBJ1-2; no definite D call. V lost 2 bases and J lost 3, with 7 bases in between. The CDR3 covers 13 residues. The DNA of the CDR3 is TGTGCCAGCAGTTTAAATACAGACTATGGCTACACCTTC. Translating it yields CASSLNTDYGYTF.

CDR3 sequence reads: CATSPGETGPSDTQYF. The CDR3 bases are TGTGCCACCAGCCCCGGCGAGACAGGTCCGTCAGATACGCAGTATTTT. The V gene is TRBV15, the J gene TRBJ2-3; tentatively, D is TRBD1 (6 bases). Germline V gene lookup returns CDR1 LNHNV and CDR2 YYDKDF (reference sequence). The germline V and J ends were trimmed by 5 bases and 4 bases, with 19 bases remaining between them. This CDR3 is built from 16 residues.

J is TRBJ1-5 and V is TRBV6-2 or TRBV6-3; D is possibly TRBD1 (5 bases). The ends were cut back, 4 bases at V and 4 bases at J, with 11 bases in the middle. The CDR3 extends over 14 amino acids. Germline V gene lookup returns CDR1 MNHEY and CDR2 SVGEGT. The DNA of the CDR3 is TGTGCCAGCAGTTTTTTCAGGGTAAATCAGCCCCAGCATTTT. It specifies CASSFFRVNQPQHF.

Many counts were recorded for this clonotype. The rearrangement uses TRBV7-6 and TRBJ2-1; no definite D call. Germline lookup yields CDR1 SGHVS and CDR2 FNYEAQ. V was trimmed by 5 bases and J by 10 bases, leaving 15 bases between them. The CDR3 has 13 amino acids. The CDR3 coding sequence is TGTGCCAGCAGCATTAGTCCTAGTCGAGAGCAGTTCTTC. Protein: CASSISPSREQFF.

Many counts were recorded for this clonotype. V gene TRBV20-1 combines with J gene TRBJ2-7, with D tentatively TRBD2 (5 bases). V was shortened by 5 bases and J by 8 bases, with 19 bases between the two germline ends. The CDR3 length is 13 residues. Germline V gene lookup returns CDR1 DFQATT and CDR2 SNEGSKA (reference sequence). DNA of the CDR3: TGCAGTGCTCACGTCGGACTGTCTACGCAGCAGTACGTC. It translates to CSAHVGLSTQQYV.

This clonotype has more than one count but fewer than ten. The chain recombines TRBV18 with TRBJ2-1, with D tentatively TRBD2 (5 bases). The CDR3 has 11 amino acids. The germline gives CDR1 KGHSH, CDR2 LQKENI. The V end was cut by 2 bases, the J end by 10 bases, with 6 bases between. CDR3: CASSPGEEQFF. CDR3 coding DNA: TGTGCCAGCTCACCAGGGGAGGAGCAGTTCTTC.

The chain carries TRBV6-6 and TRBJ2-3; 8 bases are shared with TRBD2. The CDR3 sequence is 16 residues long. The V gene end was trimmed by 7 bases and the J gene end by 3 bases; junction bases not matched to a gene: 12. CDR1 is MNHNY, CDR2 SVGAGI, per germline (reference sequence). The CDR3 nucleotides read TGTGCCAGCAACCATGCACCGGGGGGGGGGACAGATACGCAGTATTTT. The encoded protein is CASNHAPGGGTDTQYF.

This clonotype was counted only a few times. V and J are TRBV7-2 and TRBJ2-5; D unclear. V lost 5 bases and J lost 1, with 11 bases in between. CDR3 size: 14 residues. Germline V gene lookup returns CDR1 SGHTA and CDR2 FQGNSA. CDR3 sequence reads: CASSLGATQETQYF. DNA for the CDR3: TGTGCCAGCAGCCTAGGAGCAACCCAAGAGACCCAGTACTTC.

This clonotype was found a few times. This rearrangement joins TRBV20-1 to TRBJ2-5, with D perhaps matching TRBD1 or TRBD2 (6 bases each). The CDR3 runs 14 residues. Trimming took 0 bases from V and 5 from J, leaving 13 bases between them. Germline CDR1 reads DFQATT; CDR2 reads SNEGSKA (reference sequence). The CDR3, as DNA: TGCAGTGCTAGAGATACCGGGGGCGGGGAGACCCAGTACTTC. Protein product: CSARDTGGGETQYF.

This clonotype was detected ten times or more. The J gene is TRBJ2-1, the V gene TRBV12-3 or TRBV12-4; the D is unclear. V lost 7 bases, J lost 2 bases, and 9 bases lay in between. This CDR3 spans 13 amino acids. The CDR3 spells CASTPRAYNEQFF. DNA for the CDR3: TGTGCCAGCACCCCTCGGGCCTACAATGAGCAGTTCTTC.

This clonotype was observed many times. The chain couples TRBV13 to TRBJ2-7, with 11 nucleotides matching TRBD1. This CDR3 has 15 amino acids. V was clipped by 5 bases and J by 6 bases; unmatched bases: 9. Germline CDR1 is PRHDT and CDR2 is FYEKMQ (reference sequence). CDR3 bases: TGTGCCAGCAGCGACCGGACAGGGGGCCTCGGCGAGCAGTACTTC. It specifies CASSDRTGGLGEQYF.